This TCR beta chain was sequenced during a study of T cell changes during pregnancy in multiple sclerosis. The CDR3 is 16 amino acids. With 0 bases removed from V and 7 bases from J, the gap between germline ends came to 16 bases. Germline V gives CDR1 PRHDT, CDR2 FYEKMQ (reference sequence). Using immunoSEQ multiplex PCR, the repertoire was profiled, and TCRdb retains in-frame clones only, with some absent. The profile shows under 85,000 clones, about nine tenths of them singletons. This material consisted of peripheral blood, taken after pregnancy. The gene calls are TRBV13 and TRBJ2-1; tentative D call: TRBD2 (5 bases). This clonotype was sampled from a female donor in good health, enrolled as a control in a pregnancy study. The CDR3 is CASSLGWSGSKNEQFF. The CDR3 region has the DNA TGTGCCAGCAGCTTAGGGTGGAGTGGGAGTAAGAATGAGCAGTTCTTC. The full variable domain, its missing parts supplied by reference TRBV13 and TRBJ2-1, is AAGVIQSPRHLIKEKRETATLKCYPIPRHDTVYWYQQGPGQDPQFLISFYEKMQSDKGSIPDRFSAQQFSDYHSELNMSSLELGDSALYFCASSLGWSGSKNEQFFGPGTRLTVL.